This paragraph covers one T cell receptor (beta chain) sequence. Its antigen is not identified. The PCR employed 60 Vbeta primers together with 13 Jbeta primers. TCRdb keeps only in-frame clones here, not all; method: immunoSEQ multiplex PCR. The repertoire holds nearly 100,000 clones, with around a tenth as singletons. This entry is derived from a study of cytomegalovirus exposure and HLA in healthy donors. Across the study: Assignment to the Caucasian-associated ancestry cluster applied to less than 85% of the approximately 420 genotyped donors. General study findings and limits: In a later analysis, at a false discovery rate of 0.05, 16,951 TCR beta sequences were associated with HLA alleles. Upon later analysis, TCR association rates were observed to vary by HLA locus, being highest for DRB1 and lowest for HLA-C. TRBV6-2, TRBV6-3 and some other V segments were unresolvable in 87-base-pair reads.

The CDR3 is 16 residues long. V gave up 0 bases and J gave up 1 base, with 10 bases separating them. Germline CDR1 reads SGHNT; CDR2 reads YYREEE (reference sequence). This receptor was obtained from a man aged 45-65 years in good health and CMV-seropositive. This chain uses TRBV5-4 with TRBJ2-2; possibly TRBD2 for D (6 bases). Sequencing was carried out using PBMCs. This chain's CDR3 is CASSLGGGRNTGELFF. The CDR3 DNA reads as TGTGCCAGCAGCTTGGGAGGAGGGCGGAACACCGGGGAGCTGTTTTTT.